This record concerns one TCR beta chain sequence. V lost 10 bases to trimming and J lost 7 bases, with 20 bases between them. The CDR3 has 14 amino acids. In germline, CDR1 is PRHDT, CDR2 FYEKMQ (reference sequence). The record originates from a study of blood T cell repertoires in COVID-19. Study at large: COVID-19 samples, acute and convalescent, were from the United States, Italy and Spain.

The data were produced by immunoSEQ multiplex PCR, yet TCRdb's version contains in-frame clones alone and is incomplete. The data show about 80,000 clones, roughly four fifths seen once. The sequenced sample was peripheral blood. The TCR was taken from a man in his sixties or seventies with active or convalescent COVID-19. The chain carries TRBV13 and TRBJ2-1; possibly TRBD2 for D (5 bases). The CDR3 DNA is TGTGCCACCCGTAGGACCGGGGAGAGGAATGAGCAGTTCTTC. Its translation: CATRRTGERNEQFF.